This entry features one T cell receptor (beta chain) sequence. These data come from a study of Graves' ophthalmopathy and Graves' hyperthyroidism. Orbital computed tomography, together with clinical symptoms, serum thyroxine, TRAb and thyroid ultrasound, was used for diagnosis. Fresh peripheral blood, around 9.8 ml, was the PBMC source. Germline-derived CDR1 and CDR2 are LNHNV and YYDKDF (reference sequence). The CDR3 covers 14 residues. V was cut by 0 bases and J by 9 bases, with 14 bases left in between. Using RNA transcripts, the TCR beta CDR3 regions were amplified. Second-round multiplex PCR came after a first-round RT-PCR that employed HTBI primers. TCRdb reprocessed the multiplex PCR reads with MiXCR, giving one entry per CDR3 protein. The sample records roughly 480,000 distinct CDR3 sequences, roughly an eighth being singletons.

The sample comprised blood. The rearrangement joins TRBV15 to TRBJ2-5, with D possibly matching TRBD2 (6 bases). This clonotype originated in a young woman with Graves' ophthalmopathy. The CDR3 sequence is CATSRDLETGAQYF. The CDR3 coding sequence is TGTGCCACCAGCAGAGATCTGGAGACGGGGGCCCAGTACTTC.